This entry lists 19 T cell receptor beta chains sequenced from one sample in a study of blood T cell repertoires in COVID-19. TCRdb keeps only in-frame clones here, not all; method: immunoSEQ multiplex PCR. The top ten clones hold roughly 4% of a sample with around 230,000 clones, about 90% of them seen once. Sample: PBMCs or T cells enriched from blood (not recorded which). The receptors derive from a woman younger than 45 with acute COVID-19.

The CDR3 coding sequence is TGTGCCTGGAGTGGGAGGCAGGGGAGAAAACTGTTTTTT. Translation gives CAWSGRQGRKLFF. The chain is built from TRBV30 and TRBJ1-4; maybe TRBD1 (6 bases). Germline V CDR1 and CDR2: GTSNPN, SVGIG (reference sequence). The V end was cut by 1 base, the J end by 10 bases, with 13 bases between. The CDR3 covers 13 residues.

This clone appeared a single time. CDR3 bases: TGTGCCAGTGGGTACAGGGGGCCCAGTACTGAAGCTTTCTTT. Its translation is CASGYRGPSTEAFF. This chain links TRBV19 with TRBJ1-1; 9 bases are shared with TRBD1. This CDR3 is 14 amino acids long. Germline loops: CDR1 LNHDA, CDR2 SQIVND (reference sequence). Trimming at V came to 8 bases and at J to 5 bases, leaving 9 bases not matched to a gene.

This clone was counted a single time. This chain connects TRBV2 to TRBJ1-4, with a weak D call TRBD1 (5 bases). Germline CDR1 is SNHLY and CDR2 is FYNNEI. V was shortened by 2 bases and J by 2 bases, with 12 bases between the two germline ends. The CDR3 has 16 residues. CDR3 nucleotides: TGTGCCAGCAGTGAACAGGGTGTGGGTACTAATGAAAAACTGTTTTTT. Protein product: CASSEQGVGTNEKLFF. The full variable domain, its missing parts supplied by reference TRBV2 and TRBJ1-4, is EPEVTQTPSHQVTQMGQEVILRCVPISNHLYFYWYRQILGQKVEFLVSFYNNEISEKSEIFDDQFSVERPDGSNFTLKIRSTKLEDSAMYFCASSEQGVGTNEKLFFGSGTQLSVL.

This chain connects TRBV9 to TRBJ1-6; D may be TRBD1 (5 bases). The ends were cut back, 3 bases at V and 14 bases at J, with 12 bases in the middle. CDR3 size: 12 residues. In germline, CDR1 is SGDLS, CDR2 YYNGEE. This chain's CDR3 is CASSADSLSLHF. CDR3 sequence (DNA): TGTGCCAGCAGCGCTGACAGCCTCTCCCTCCACTTT.

The chain is built from TRBV4-1 and TRBJ2-1, with 14 bases matching TRBD2. The J segment lost 3 bases and the V segment lost 1 base, leaving 5 bases of the junction unmatched. Germline CDR1 and CDR2: MGHRA and YSYEKL. The CDR3 has 18 residues. The CDR3 DNA is TGCGCCAGCAGCCAAGCTGGACTAGCGGGGGGCCTCTACAATGAGCAGTTCTTC. This gives the protein CASSQAGLAGGLYNEQFF.

The chain combines TRBV18 with TRBJ2-1; the D gene is possibly TRBD1 (6 bases). Germline V gene sequence: CDR1 KGHSH, CDR2 LQKENI. V was cut by 3 bases and J by 9 bases, with 15 bases left in between. The CDR3 totals 14 residues. The CDR3 is CASSPENRVTEQFF. The CDR3 DNA reads as TGTGCCAGCTCACCGGAAAACAGGGTCACTGAGCAGTTCTTC.

The chain employs TRBV3-1 (or the pseudogene TRBV3-2) and TRBJ1-4, with a tentative D call TRBD1 (5 bases). The ends were cut back, 1 base at V and 0 bases at J, with 15 bases in the middle. From germline, CDR1 is LGHDT and CDR2 YNNKEL (reference sequence). This CDR3 has 18 residues. The CDR3 spells CASSQVGARVTTNEKLFF. The DNA of the CDR3 is TGTGCCAGCAGCCAAGTTGGGGCTCGGGTTACAACTAATGAAAAACTGTTTTTT.

The genes are TRBV7-9 and TRBJ1-1; tentatively, D is TRBD1 (6 bases). Germline values: CDR1 SEHNR, CDR2 FQNEAQ (reference sequence). The V end was cut by 5 bases, the J end by 2 bases, with 21 bases between. CDR3 length: 17 residues. The CDR3 DNA reads TGTGCCAGCAGCCTATCTTGGGGGAGGGGGTTTAACACTGAAGCTTTCTTT. Protein product: CASSLSWGRGFNTEAFF.

The chain combines TRBV6-6 with TRBJ1-6, with no clear D. The V and J ends lost 5 bases and 10 bases respectively, with 9 bases between them. The CDR3 spans 12 residues. Germline V lookup: CDR1 MNHNY, CDR2 SVGAGI (reference sequence). CDR3 nucleotide sequence: TGTGCCAGCAGTGGTGCGGAGTCACCCCTCCACTTT. Amino acid sequence: CASSGAESPLHF.

The chain has TRBV5-1 and TRBJ2-5; TRBD2 might be the D (6 bases). The length of the CDR3 is 15 residues. V lost 5 bases, J lost 0 bases, and 14 bases lay in between. Germline lookup yields CDR1 SGHRS and CDR2 YFSETQ. CDR3 DNA sequence: TGCGCCAGCAGAGGCGGGGCCGTATACCAAGAGACCCAGTACTTC. Protein sequence: CASRGGAVYQETQYF.

This chain uses TRBV6-5 with TRBJ1-2; 8 nucleotides line up with TRBD1. Trimming cost V 0 bases and J 4 bases; bases outside gene matches: 7. The CDR3 runs to 16 residues. Germline CDR1 reads MNHEY; CDR2 reads SVGAGI. CDR3 DNA: TGTGCCAGCAGTTACTCAGAACAACAGGGGGGCTATGGCTACACCTTC. Amino acids: CASSYSEQQGGYGYTF.

The chain recombines TRBV10-3 with TRBJ2-7; maybe TRBD2 (5 bases). Trimming took off 10 bases at V and 7 bases at J, with 11 bases between the two ends. From germline, CDR1 is ENHRY and CDR2 SYGVKD. This CDR3 contains 10 residues. The CDR3 nucleotides read TGTGCCAGCGGGTTTTTGGAGCAGTACTTC. Amino acid sequence: CASGFLEQYF.

J is TRBJ2-7 and V is TRBV7-6; D unclear. The CDR3 runs 13 residues. The V gene lost 6 bases and the J gene lost 1 base, with 10 bases spanning the gap. CDR1 and CDR2 (germline): SGHVS, FNYEAQ. DNA for the CDR3: TGTGCCAGCAGTCCCGGTTGGTCCTACGAGCAGTACTTC. Protein product: CASSPGWSYEQYF.

This clone was recorded a few times. The rearrangement joins TRBV28 to TRBJ1-5; the match to TRBD1 covers 11 bases. The CDR3 totals 16 residues. Germline loops: CDR1 MDHEN, CDR2 SYDVKM. The junction had 4 bases not matched to a gene; V was cut back by 1 base and J by 5 bases. The CDR3 DNA reads as TGTGCCAGCAGTTTATTGATGGGACAGGGGGATCAGCCCCAGCATTTT. Its protein is CASSLLMGQGDQPQHF.

V is TRBV9 and J is TRBJ2-7; possible D gene TRBD2, 6 bases. Between the trimmed V and J ends, which lost 0 bases and 2 bases, there was a span of 12 bases. Germline assignment: CDR1 SGDLS and CDR2 YYNGEE. The CDR3 is 15 residues long. DNA of the CDR3: TGTGCCAGCAGCGTAGGGAGCGGCGGGGCCTACGAGCAGTACTTC. It yields the protein CASSVGSGGAYEQYF.

The CDR3, as DNA: TGCGCCAGCACCCAGACAGGGGGCGAGAACGAGCAGTACTTC. It is translated as CASTQTGGENEQYF. The chain links TRBV5-1 to TRBJ2-7; 10 bases are shared with TRBD1. The junction had 8 bases not matched to a gene; V was cut back by 6 bases and J by 5 bases. The CDR3 is 14 amino acids. CDR1 and CDR2 from the germline V gene are SGHRS and YFSETQ.

The chain joins TRBV5-1 to TRBJ2-5; 8 bases line up with TRBD1. This CDR3 spans 15 amino acids. The germline CDR1 and CDR2 sequences are SGHRS and YFSETQ. The J segment lost 4 bases and the V segment lost 4 bases, leaving 9 bases of the junction unmatched. DNA of the CDR3: TGCGCCAGCAGCCGACCCGCCGACAGGGGAGAGACCCAGTACTTC. Its translation: CASSRPADRGETQYF.

The V and J genes are TRBV11-2 and TRBJ2-3; TRBD2 is a possible D gene (5 bases). The CDR3 has 11 residues. The germline V gene encodes CDR1 SGHAT and CDR2 FQNNGV. With 5 bases removed from V and 8 bases from J, the gap between germline ends came to 8 bases. DNA of the CDR3: TGTGCCAGCAGCCTAGGGAGTACGCAGTATTTT. This codes for CASSLGSTQYF. The full variable domain, its missing parts supplied by reference TRBV11-2 and TRBJ2-3, is EAGVAQSPRYKIIEKRQSVAFWCNPISGHATLYWYQQILGQGPKLLIQFQNNGVVDDSQLPKDRFSAERLKGVDSTLKIQPAKLEDSAVYLCASSLGSTQYFGPGTRLTVL.

This clone was seen once. The V and J genes are TRBV6-4 and TRBJ2-3, with a possible D match to TRBD2 (5 bases). V was pared by 8 bases and J by 2 bases, with 14 bases between. Germline V gene sequence: CDR1 MRHNA, CDR2 SNTAGT. CDR3 length: 14 residues. CDR3 sequence (DNA): TGTGCCAGCGCTCCCCGGGGAGCCACAGATACGCAGTATTTT. Translating it yields CASAPRGATDTQYF.